Below, one TCR beta chain is given with its context. Its antigen is unidentified. Measured with immunoSEQ multiplex PCR; TCRdb has only the in-frame clones, and not every one. Of 35,000 to 45,000 clones in the sample, about 80% were seen once. V lost 5 bases and J 3 bases, leaving 16 bases between the germline ends. The CDR3 extends over 15 amino acids. CDR1 and CDR2 (germline): SGHNT, YENEEA. The source of the sample is a study of PD-L1 blockade in urothelial cancer. Study conclusions and caveats: Durable-benefit patients had greater expansion of tumor-associated blood clones at 3 weeks.

Time point defined: peripheral blood 6 weeks after treatment start. This specimen consisted of PBMCs, obtained around atezolizumab (anti-PD-L1) treatment. This receptor was obtained from a man in his 60s with urothelial cancer. The rearrangement joins TRBV11-3 to TRBJ2-5; a weak D match, TRBD1 (6 bases). The CDR3 DNA reads TGTGCCAGCAGCCAAACCGGGACACAGAAAGAGACCCAGTACTTC. This gives the protein CASSQTGTQKETQYF.